The 5 T cell receptor beta chains in this list originate from one sample, sequenced in a study of CD8 T cells in ankylosing spondylitis (dated by TCRdb to the late 2010s). Library creation used 5' RACE. The sequencing machine was an Illumina HiSeq 2500. Using fastp trimming at Q25 and MiXCR clonotype assembly, TCRdb reanalyzed the public sequencing data and kept in-frame beta chains. Rows with one shared CDR3 protein collapse into an entry with the most common genes and DNA. Within this sample are over 200,000 distinct CDR3 sequences, with more than 9% of them counted one time only. The ten largest account for 21% of the sample. The specimen sequenced was blood, either unsorted or a sorted T cell fraction (not recorded which). All receptors come from a male donor with ankylosing spondylitis or in good health (not recorded which).

This clonotype was picked up many times. The chain links TRBV15 to TRBJ1-5, with D uncertain. Germline CDR1 is LNHNV and CDR2 is YYDKDF (reference sequence). V was shortened by 2 bases and J by 4 bases, with 15 bases between the two germline ends. The CDR3 length is 16 residues. CDR3 amino acids: CATSRSSDGRNQPQHF. The CDR3 DNA reads TGTGCCACCAGCAGATCCTCGGACGGGCGAAATCAGCCCCAGCATTTT.

This clonotype was found a few times. The chain is built from TRBV3-1 and TRBJ2-1, with a possible D match to TRBD2 (6 bases). The CDR3 spans 16 residues. The V gene lost 1 base and the J gene lost 0 bases, with 10 bases spanning the gap. Germline V gives CDR1 LGHDT, CDR2 YNNKEL (reference sequence). CDR3 protein: CASSQGTGVSYNEQFF. The CDR3 DNA reads as TGTGCCAGCAGCCAAGGAACGGGGGTCTCCTACAATGAGCAGTTCTTC.

In this sample, this clonotype turned up many times. This chain links TRBV7-9 with TRBJ2-1; the match to TRBD2 covers 12 bases. The CDR3 runs 13 residues. Trimming at V came to 8 bases and at J to 7 bases, leaving 3 bases not matched to a gene. Looked up from germline, CDR1 is SEHNR and CDR2 is FQNEAQ (reference sequence). The CDR3 region has the DNA TGTGCCAGCCTAGCGGGGGGGCTTAATGAGCAGTTCTTC. Its protein is CASLAGGLNEQFF. The whole variable domain, filled in from reference TRBV7-9 and TRBJ2-1, reads DTGVSQNPRHKITKRGQNVTFRCDPISEHNRLYWYRQTLGQGPEFLTYFQNEAQLEKSRLLSDRFSAERPKGSFSTLEIQRTEQGDSAMYLCASLAGGLNEQFFGPGTRLTVL.

This clonotype was observed a few times. The CDR3 region is CASSELRLAGGTQYF. DNA of the CDR3: TGCGCCAGCAGTGAGTTGCGACTAGCGGGGGGGACGCAGTATTTT. This rearrangement joins TRBV10-2 to TRBJ2-3; TRBD2 matches 14 bases. V was clipped by 1 base and J by 9 bases; unmatched bases: 3. The length of the CDR3 is 15 residues. Germline CDR1 and CDR2: WSHSY and SAAADI.

Many counts were recorded for this clonotype. This chain uses TRBV7-3 with TRBJ2-3; a weak D match, TRBD1 (6 bases). V was shortened by 1 base and J by 2 bases, with 10 bases between the two germline ends. Germline CDR1 SGHTA, CDR2 FQGTGA. The CDR3 loop spans 15 amino acids. The CDR3 DNA is TGTGCCAGCAGCTTAAGGACAGAATTCACAGATACGCAGTATTTT. Translating gives CASSLRTEFTDTQYF.